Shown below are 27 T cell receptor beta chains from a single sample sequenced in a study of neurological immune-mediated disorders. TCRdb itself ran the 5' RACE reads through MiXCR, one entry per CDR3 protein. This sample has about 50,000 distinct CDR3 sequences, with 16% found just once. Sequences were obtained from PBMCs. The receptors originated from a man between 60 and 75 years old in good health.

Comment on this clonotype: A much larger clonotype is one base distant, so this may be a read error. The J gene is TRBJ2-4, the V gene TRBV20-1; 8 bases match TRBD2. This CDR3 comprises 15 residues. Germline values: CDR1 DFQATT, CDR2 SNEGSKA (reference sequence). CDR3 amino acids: CSDRDSGLGVGIQYF. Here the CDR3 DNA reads TGCAGTGATAGAGATTCGGGACTAGGGGTCGGCATTCAGTACTTC.

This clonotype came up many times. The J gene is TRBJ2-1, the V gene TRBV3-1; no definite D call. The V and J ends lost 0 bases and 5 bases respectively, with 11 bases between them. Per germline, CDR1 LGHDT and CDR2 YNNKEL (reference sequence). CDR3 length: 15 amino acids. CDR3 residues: CASSQEAGRDNEQFF. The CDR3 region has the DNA TGTGCCAGCAGCCAAGAAGCCGGTAGAGACAATGAGCAGTTCTTC.

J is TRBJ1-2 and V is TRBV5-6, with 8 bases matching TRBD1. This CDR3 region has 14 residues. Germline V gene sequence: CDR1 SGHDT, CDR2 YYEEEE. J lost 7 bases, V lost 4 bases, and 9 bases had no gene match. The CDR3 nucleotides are TGTGCCAGCAGCCGGGCGGGCAGGGGGCCTGGCTACACCTTC. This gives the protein CASSRAGRGPGYTF.

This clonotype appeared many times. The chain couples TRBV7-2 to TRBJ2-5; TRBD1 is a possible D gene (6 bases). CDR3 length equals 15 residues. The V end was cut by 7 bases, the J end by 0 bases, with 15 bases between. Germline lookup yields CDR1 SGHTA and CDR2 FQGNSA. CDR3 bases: TGTGCCAGCACTGTGGGGGCCAGCTACCAAGAGACCCAGTACTTC. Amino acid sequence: CASTVGASYQETQYF.

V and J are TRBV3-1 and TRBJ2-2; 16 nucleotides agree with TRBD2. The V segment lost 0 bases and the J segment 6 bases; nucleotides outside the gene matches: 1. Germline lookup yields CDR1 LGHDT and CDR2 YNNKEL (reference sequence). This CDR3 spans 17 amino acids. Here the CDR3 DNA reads TGTGCCAGCAGCCAAGACGGGACTAGCGGGAGGGCCGGGGAGCTGTTTTTT. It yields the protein CASSQDGTSGRAGELFF.

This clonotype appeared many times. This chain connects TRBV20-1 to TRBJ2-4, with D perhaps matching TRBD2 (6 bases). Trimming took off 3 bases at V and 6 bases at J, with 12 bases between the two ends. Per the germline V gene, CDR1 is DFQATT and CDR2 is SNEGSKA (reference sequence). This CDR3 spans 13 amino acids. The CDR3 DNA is TGCAGTGCTAGGGGGGTCGGGGGAAACATTCAGTACTTC. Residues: CSARGVGGNIQYF.

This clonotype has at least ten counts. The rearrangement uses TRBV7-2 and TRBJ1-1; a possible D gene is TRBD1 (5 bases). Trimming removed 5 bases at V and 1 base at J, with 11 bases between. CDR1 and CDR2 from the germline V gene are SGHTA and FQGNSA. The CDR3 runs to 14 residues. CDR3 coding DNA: TGTGCCAGCAGCCCTATGCAGGGGAACACTGAAGCTTTCTTT. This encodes CASSPMQGNTEAFF.

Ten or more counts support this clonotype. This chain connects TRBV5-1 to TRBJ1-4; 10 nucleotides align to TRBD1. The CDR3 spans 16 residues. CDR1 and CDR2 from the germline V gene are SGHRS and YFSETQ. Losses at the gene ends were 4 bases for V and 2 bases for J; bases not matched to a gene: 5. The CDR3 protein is CASSVTGGRTNEKLFF. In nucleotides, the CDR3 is TGCGCCAGCAGCGTGACAGGGGGCAGGACTAATGAAAAACTGTTTTTT. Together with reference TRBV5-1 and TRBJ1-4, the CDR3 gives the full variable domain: KAGVTQTPRYLIKTRGQQVTLSCSPISGHRSVSWYQQTPGQGLQFLFEYFSETQRNKGNFPGRFSGRQFSNSRSEMNVSTLELGDSALYLCASSVTGGRTNEKLFFGSGTQLSVL.

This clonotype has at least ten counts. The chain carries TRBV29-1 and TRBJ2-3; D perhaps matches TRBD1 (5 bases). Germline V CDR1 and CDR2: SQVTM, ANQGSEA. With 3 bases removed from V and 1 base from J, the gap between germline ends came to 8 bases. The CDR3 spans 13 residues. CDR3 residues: CSVDKGRTDTQYF. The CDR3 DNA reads TGCAGCGTTGATAAGGGGCGCACAGATACGCAGTATTTT.

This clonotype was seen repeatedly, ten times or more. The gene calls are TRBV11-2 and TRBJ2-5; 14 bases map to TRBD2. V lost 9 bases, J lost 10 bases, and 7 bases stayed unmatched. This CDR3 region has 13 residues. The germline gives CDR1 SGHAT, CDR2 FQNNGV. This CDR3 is CASRGLAGDFQYF. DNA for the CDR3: TGTGCCAGTAGGGGACTAGCGGGAGATTTCCAGTACTTC.

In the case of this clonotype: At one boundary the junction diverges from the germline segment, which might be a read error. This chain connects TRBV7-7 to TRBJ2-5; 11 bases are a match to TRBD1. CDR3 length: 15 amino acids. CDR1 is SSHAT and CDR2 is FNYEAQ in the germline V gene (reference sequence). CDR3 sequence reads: CASSSTGTGGETQYF. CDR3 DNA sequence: TGTGCTAGCAGCAGCACCGGGACAGGGGGAGAGACCCAGTACTTC. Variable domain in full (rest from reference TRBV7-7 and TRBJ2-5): GAGVSQSPRYKVTKRGQDVTLRCDPISSHATLYWYQQALGQGPEFLTYFNYEAQPDKSGLPSDRFSAERPEGSISTLTIQRTEQRDSAMYRCASSSTGTGGETQYFGPGTRLLVL.

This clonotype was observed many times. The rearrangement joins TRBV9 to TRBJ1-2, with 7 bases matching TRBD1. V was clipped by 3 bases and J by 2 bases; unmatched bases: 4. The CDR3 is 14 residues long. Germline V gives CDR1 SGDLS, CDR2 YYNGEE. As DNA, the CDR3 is TGTGCCAGCAGCGGACAGGGAGGGAACTATGGCTACACCTTC. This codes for CASSGQGGNYGYTF. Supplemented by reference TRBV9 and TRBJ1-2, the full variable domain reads DSGVTQTPKHLITATGQRVTLRCSPRSGDLSVYWYQQSLDQGLQFLIQYYNGEERAKGNILERFSAQQFPDLHSELNLSSLELGDSALYFCASSGQGGNYGYTFGSGTRLTVV.

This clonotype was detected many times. The CDR3 spells CASSLAGGGDQPQHF. CDR3 in DNA: TGTGCCAGCAGCTTAGCGGGAGGAGGGGATCAGCCCCAGCATTTT. V usage is TRBV7-2 and J usage is TRBJ1-5; D may be TRBD1 (5 bases). The CDR3 is made up of 15 amino acids. Trimming stripped 0 bases from V and 5 bases from J, with 11 bases between. Per germline, CDR1 SGHTA and CDR2 FQGNSA.

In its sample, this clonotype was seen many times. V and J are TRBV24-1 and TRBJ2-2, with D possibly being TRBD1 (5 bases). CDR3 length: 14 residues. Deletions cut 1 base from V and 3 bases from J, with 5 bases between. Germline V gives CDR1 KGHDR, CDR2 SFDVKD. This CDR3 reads CATSDFRDTGELFF. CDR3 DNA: TGTGCCACCAGTGATTTCAGGGACACCGGGGAGCTGTTTTTT.

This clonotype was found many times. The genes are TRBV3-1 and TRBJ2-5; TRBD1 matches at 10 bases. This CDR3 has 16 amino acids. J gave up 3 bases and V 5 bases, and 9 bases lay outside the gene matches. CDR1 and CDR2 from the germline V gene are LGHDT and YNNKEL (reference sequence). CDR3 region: CASSYASGTGEETQYF. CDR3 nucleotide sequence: TGTGCCAGCAGCTATGCTTCCGGGACAGGGGAAGAGACCCAGTACTTC.

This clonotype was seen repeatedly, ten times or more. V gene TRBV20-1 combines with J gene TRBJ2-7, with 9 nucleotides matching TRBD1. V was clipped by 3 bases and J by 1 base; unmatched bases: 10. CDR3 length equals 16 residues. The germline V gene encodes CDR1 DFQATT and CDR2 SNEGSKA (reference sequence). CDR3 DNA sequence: TGCAGTGCTAGGACAACGGGGACAGGGTATTCCTACGAGCAGTACTTC. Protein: CSARTTGTGYSYEQYF.

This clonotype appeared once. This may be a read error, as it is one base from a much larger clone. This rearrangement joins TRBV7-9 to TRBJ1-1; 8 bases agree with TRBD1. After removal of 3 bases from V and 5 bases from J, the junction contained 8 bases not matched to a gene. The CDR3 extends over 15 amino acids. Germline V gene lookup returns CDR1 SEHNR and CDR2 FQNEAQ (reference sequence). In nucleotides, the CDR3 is TGTGCCAGCAGCTTCGGAAACAGGGGGGGGACTGAAGCTTTCTTT. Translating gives CASSFGNRGGTEAFF.

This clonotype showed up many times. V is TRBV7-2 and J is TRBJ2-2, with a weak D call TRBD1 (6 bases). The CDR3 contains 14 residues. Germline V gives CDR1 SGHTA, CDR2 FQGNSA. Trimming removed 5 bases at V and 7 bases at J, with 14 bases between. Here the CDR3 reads CASSPGQVGGELFF. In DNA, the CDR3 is TGTGCCAGCAGCCCGGGACAAGTAGGCGGGGAGCTGTTTTTT.

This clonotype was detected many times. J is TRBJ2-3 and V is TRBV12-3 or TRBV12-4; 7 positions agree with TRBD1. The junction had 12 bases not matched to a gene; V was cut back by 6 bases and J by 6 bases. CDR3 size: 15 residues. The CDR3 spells CASSNRDSKTDTQYF. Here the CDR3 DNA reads TGTGCCAGCAGCAACCGGGACAGTAAAACGGATACGCAGTATTTT.

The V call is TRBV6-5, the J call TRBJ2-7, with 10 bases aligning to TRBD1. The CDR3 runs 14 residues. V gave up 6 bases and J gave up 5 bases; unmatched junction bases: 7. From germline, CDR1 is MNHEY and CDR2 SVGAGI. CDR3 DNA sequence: TGTGCCAGCAGCCGGGGACAGGGGAGCGACGAGCAGTACTTC. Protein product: CASSRGQGSDEQYF.

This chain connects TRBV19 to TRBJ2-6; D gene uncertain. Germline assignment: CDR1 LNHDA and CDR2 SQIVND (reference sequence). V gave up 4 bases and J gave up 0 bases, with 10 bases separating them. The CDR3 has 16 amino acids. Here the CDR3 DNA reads TGTGCCAGTAGTACAAATCTCCGCTCTGGGGCCAACGTCCTGACTTTC. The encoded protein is CASSTNLRSGANVLTF.

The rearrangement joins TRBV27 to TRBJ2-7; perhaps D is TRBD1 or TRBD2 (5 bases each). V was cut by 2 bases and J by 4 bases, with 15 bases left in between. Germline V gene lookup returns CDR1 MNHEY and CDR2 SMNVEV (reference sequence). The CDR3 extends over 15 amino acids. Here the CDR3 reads CASSLKGPREYEQYF. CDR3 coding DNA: TGTGCCAGCAGTTTAAAGGGGCCCCGGGAATACGAGCAGTACTTC.

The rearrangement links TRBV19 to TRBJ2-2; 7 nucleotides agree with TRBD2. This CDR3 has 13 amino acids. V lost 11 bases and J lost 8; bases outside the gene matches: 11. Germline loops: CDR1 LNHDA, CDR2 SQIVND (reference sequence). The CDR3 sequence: CASSPGREGELFF. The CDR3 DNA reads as TGTGCCTCTTCCCCGGGGCGGGAGGGGGAGCTGTTTTTT.

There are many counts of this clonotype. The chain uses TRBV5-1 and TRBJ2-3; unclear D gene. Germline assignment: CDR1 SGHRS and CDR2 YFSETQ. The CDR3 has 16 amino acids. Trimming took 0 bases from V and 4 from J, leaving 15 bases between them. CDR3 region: CASSLGLPGSADTQYF. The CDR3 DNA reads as TGCGCCAGCAGCTTGGGTCTCCCAGGCTCGGCAGATACGCAGTATTTT. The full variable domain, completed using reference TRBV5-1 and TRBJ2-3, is KAGVTQTPRYLIKTRGQQVTLSCSPISGHRSVSWYQQTPGQGLQFLFEYFSETQRNKGNFPGRFSGRQFSNSRSEMNVSTLELGDSALYLCASSLGLPGSADTQYFGPGTRLTVL.

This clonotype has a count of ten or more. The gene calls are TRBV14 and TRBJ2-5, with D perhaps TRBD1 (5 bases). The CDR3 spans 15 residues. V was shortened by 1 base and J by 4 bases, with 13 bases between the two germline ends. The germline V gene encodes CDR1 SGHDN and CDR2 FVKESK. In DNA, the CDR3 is TGTGCCAGCAGCCAAGGGCAGGGTGACGGAGAGACCCAGTACTTC. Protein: CASSQGQGDGETQYF.

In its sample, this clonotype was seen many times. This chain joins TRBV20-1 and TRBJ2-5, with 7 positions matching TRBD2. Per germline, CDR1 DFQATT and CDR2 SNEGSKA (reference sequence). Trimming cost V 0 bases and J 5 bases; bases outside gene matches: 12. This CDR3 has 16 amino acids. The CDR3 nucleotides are TGCAGTGCTAGAGACAACCCCGGGACTATAGTGGAGACCCAGTACTTC. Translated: CSARDNPGTIVETQYF.

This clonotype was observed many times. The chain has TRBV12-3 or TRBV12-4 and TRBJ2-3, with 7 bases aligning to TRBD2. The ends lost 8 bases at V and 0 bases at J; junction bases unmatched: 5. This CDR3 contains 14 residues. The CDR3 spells CASQRDPSTDTQYF. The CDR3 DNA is TGTGCCAGCCAGCGGGACCCTAGCACAGATACGCAGTATTTT.